This TCR beta chain was identified in a study of OX40 agonist ivuxolimab in advanced cancers. Assay used: immunoSEQ multiplex PCR; TCRdb lists only in-frame clones, some missing. The data show over 30,000 clones, about 80% seen once. The specimen was CD4+ or CD8+ T cells sorted from blood, collected in a trial of the OX40 agonist ivuxolimab. This sequence originates from an adult with an advanced solid tumor such as melanoma, head and neck, liver or kidney cancer.

CDR3 DNA: TGTGCCTGGAGTGGAGGGACTGGAAACACCATATATTTT. This encodes CAWSGGTGNTIYF. V is TRBV30 and J is TRBJ1-3; D not resolved. The CDR3 sequence is 13 residues long. V lost 1 base, J lost 2 bases, and 6 bases lay in between. Germline V gene data show CDR1 as GTSNPN and CDR2 as SVGIG (reference sequence).